This TCR beta chain was sequenced during a study of T cells in Graves' hyperthyroidism and ophthalmopathy. Study results and limitations: Most expanded thyroid clonotypes above 0.001 also appeared in blood.

What was amplified from RNA transcripts were TCR beta CDR3 regions. Using the HTBI primer set, a first-round RT-PCR was run on the TCR CDR3. Using its own MiXCR run on the multiplex PCR reads, TCRdb lists one record per CDR3 protein. The sample shows a few hundred thousand distinct CDR3 sequences, approximately 44% of them seen only once. Germline V CDR1 and CDR2: SQVTM, ANQGSEA. The CDR3 sequence is 18 residues long. Trimming took 7 bases from V and 1 from J, leaving 28 bases between them. Comment on this clonotype: The antigen is undetermined.

Stability of Graves' hyperthyroidism was defined as absent ophthalmopathy progression within 18 months. The study enrolled patients aged 18 to 65 with newly diagnosed hyperthyroidism of under 2 months' duration. Patients with uncontrolled infections, other autoimmune diseases, pregnancy or lactation were excluded. This receptor was taken from a woman between 18 and 30 years old with Graves' hyperthyroidism. Sequenced: peripheral blood or thyroid tissue (not recorded which). The J gene is TRBJ1-1, the V gene TRBV29-1; maybe TRBD1 (5 bases). In nucleotides, the CDR3 is TGCAGCGGATTCGGTGCTAGCGGGACCGAGCCCAGGAACACTGAAGCTTTCTTT. Translating it yields CSGFGASGTEPRNTEAFF.